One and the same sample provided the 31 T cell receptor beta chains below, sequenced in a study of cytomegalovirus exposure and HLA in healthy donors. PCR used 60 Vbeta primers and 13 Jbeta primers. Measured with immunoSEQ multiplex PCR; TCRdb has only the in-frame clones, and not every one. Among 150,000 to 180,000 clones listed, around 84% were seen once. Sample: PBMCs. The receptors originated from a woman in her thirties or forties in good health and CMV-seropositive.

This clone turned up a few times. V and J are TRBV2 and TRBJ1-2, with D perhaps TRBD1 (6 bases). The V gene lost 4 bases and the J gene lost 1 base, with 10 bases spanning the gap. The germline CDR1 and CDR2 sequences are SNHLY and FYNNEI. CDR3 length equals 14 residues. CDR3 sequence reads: CASSADRINYGYTF. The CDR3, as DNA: TGTGCCAGCAGTGCGGACAGAATTAACTATGGCTACACCTTC.

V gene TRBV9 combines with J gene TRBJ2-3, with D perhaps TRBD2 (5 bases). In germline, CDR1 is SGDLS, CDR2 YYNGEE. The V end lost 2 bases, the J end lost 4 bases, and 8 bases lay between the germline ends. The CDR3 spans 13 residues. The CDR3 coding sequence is TGTGCCAGCAGCGTGGACTTAGCAGATACGCAGTATTTT. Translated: CASSVDLADTQYF.

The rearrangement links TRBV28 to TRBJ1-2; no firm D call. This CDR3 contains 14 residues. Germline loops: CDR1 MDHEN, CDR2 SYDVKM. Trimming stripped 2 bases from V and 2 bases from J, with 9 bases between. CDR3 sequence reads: CASSLPTLNYGYTF. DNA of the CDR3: TGTGCCAGCAGTTTACCGACACTCAACTATGGCTACACCTTC.

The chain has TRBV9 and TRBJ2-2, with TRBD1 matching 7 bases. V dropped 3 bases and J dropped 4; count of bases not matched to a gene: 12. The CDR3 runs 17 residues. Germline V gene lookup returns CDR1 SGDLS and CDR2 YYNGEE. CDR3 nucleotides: TGTGCCAGCAGCGCCCTGGAGAGGGGGCTCGGCACCGGGGAGCTGTTTTTT. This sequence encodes CASSALERGLGTGELFF.

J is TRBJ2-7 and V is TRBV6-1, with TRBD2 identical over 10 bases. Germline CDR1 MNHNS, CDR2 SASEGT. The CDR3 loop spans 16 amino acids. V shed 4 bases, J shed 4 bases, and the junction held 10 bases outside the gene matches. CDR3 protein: CASSANLAGVSYEQYF. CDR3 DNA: TGTGCCAGCAGTGCGAATCTAGCGGGAGTTTCGTACGAGCAGTACTTC.

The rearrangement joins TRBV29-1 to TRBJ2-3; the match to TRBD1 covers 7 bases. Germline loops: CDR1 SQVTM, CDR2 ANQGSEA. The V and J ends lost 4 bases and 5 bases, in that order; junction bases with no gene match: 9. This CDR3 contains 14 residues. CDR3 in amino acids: CSVGYDAGGDTQYF. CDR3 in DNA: TGCAGCGTTGGGTACGATGCAGGGGGAGATACGCAGTATTTT.

CDR3 nucleotide sequence: TGTGCCAGCAGCCAGGGAACTTTAAACACTGAAGCTTTCTTT. Amino acids: CASSQGTLNTEAFF. The chain employs TRBV7-9 and TRBJ1-1, with D possibly matching TRBD1 (5 bases). Trimming left V 5 bases short and J 2 bases short, with 12 bases between. The V gene's germline CDR1 is SEHNR and CDR2 FQNEAQ (reference sequence). The CDR3 has 14 amino acids.

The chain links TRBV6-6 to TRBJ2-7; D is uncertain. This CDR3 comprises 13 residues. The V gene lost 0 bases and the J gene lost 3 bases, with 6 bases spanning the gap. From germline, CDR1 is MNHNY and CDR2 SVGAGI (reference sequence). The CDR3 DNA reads TGTGCCAGCAGTTACTCCAGATTCTACGAGCAGTACTTC. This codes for CASSYSRFYEQYF.

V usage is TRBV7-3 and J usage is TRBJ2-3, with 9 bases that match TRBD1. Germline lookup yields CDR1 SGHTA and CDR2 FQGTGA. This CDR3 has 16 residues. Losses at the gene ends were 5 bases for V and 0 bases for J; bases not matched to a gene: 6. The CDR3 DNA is TGTGCCAGCAGCCTGAACAGGGGGCGAAGCACAGATACGCAGTATTTT. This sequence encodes CASSLNRGRSTDTQYF.

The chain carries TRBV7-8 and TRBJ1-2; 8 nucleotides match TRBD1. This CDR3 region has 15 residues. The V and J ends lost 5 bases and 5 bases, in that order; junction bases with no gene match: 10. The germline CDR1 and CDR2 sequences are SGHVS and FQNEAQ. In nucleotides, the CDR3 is TGTGCCAGCAGCCTAGTCGGGACAGGCTTTTATGGCTACACCTTC. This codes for CASSLVGTGFYGYTF.

In DNA form, the CDR3 reads TGTGCCAGCAGCTTAGCCCAGGGCGCGGGAACCTACGAGCAGTACTTC. This codes for CASSLAQGAGTYEQYF. V is TRBV7-8 and J is TRBJ2-7, with D possibly TRBD2 on 6 matching bases. V was shortened by 0 bases and J by 2 bases, with 14 bases between the two germline ends. CDR1 is SGHVS, CDR2 FQNEAQ, per germline. CDR3 length: 16 residues.

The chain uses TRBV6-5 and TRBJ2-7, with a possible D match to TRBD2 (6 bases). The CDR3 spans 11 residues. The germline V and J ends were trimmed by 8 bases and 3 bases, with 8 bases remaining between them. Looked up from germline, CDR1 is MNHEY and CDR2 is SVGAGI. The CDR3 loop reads CASGGVYEQYF. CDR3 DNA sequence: TGTGCCAGCGGCGGGGTCTACGAGCAGTACTTC.

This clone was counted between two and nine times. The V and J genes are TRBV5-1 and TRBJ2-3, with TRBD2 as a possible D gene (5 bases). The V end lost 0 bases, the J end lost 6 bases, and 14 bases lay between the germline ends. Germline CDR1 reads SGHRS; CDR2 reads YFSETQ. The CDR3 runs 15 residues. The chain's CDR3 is CASSLVVRDIDTQYF. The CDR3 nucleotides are TGCGCCAGCAGCTTGGTAGTCCGGGATATCGATACGCAGTATTTT.

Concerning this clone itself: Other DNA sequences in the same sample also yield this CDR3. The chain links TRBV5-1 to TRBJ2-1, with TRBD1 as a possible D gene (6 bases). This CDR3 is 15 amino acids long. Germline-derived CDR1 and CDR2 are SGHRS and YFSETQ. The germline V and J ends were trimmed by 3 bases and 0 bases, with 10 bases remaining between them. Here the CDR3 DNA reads TGCGCCAGCAGCTCGGACAGAGGCTCCTACAATGAGCAGTTCTTC. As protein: CASSSDRGSYNEQFF. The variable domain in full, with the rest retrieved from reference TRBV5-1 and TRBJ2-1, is KAGVTQTPRYLIKTRGQQVTLSCSPISGHRSVSWYQQTPGQGLQFLFEYFSETQRNKGNFPGRFSGRQFSNSRSEMNVSTLELGDSALYLCASSSDRGSYNEQFFGPGTRLTVL.

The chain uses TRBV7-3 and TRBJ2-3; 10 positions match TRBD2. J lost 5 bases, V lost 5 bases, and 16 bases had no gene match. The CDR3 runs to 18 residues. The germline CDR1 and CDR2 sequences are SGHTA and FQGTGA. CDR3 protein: CASSPWVAGGRAGDTQYF. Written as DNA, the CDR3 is TGTGCCAGCAGCCCCTGGGTAGCGGGGGGCCGGGCAGGAGATACGCAGTATTTT.

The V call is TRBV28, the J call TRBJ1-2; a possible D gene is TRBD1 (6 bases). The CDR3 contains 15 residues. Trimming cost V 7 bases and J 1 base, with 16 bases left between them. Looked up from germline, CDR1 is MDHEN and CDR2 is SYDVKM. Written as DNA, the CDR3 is TGTGCCAGCAACCCGTCAGGGGCGGGTAACTATGGCTACACCTTC. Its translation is CASNPSGAGNYGYTF.

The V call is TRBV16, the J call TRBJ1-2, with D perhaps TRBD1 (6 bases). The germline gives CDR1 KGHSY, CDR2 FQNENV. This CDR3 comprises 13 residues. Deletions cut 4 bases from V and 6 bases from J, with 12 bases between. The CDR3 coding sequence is TGTGCCAGCAGCCGATGGGGGCCGGATGGCTACACCTTC. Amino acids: CASSRWGPDGYTF.

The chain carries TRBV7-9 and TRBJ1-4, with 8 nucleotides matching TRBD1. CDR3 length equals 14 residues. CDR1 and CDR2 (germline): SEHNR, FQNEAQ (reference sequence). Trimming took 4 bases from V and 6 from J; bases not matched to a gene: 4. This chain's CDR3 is CASSSGQEDEKLFF. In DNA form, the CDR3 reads TGTGCCAGCAGCTCGGGACAGGAAGATGAAAAACTGTTTTTT.

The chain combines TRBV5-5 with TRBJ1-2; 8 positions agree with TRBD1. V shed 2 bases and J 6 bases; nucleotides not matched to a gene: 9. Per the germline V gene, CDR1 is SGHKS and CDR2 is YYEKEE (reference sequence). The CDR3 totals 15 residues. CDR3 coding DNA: TGTGCCAGCAGCTTAAATATCGGACAGGGCCATGGCTACACCTTC. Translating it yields CASSLNIGQGHGYTF.

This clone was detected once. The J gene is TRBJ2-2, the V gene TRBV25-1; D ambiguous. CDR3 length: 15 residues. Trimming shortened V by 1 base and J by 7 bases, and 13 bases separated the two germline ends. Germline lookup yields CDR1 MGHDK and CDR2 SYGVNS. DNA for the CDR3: TGTGCCAGCAGTGAATCGGTTCCAGGTCTCGGGGAGCTGTTTTTT. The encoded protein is CASSESVPGLGELFF.

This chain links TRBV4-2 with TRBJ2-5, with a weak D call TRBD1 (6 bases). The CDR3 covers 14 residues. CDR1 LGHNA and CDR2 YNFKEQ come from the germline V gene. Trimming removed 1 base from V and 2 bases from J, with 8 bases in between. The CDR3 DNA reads TGTGCCAGCAGCCAAGGAGACAGGCAAGAGACCCAGTACTTC. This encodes CASSQGDRQETQYF.

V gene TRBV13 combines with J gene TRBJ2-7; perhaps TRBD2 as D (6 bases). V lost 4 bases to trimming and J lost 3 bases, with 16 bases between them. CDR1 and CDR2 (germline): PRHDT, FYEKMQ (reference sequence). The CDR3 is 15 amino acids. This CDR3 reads CASSSPSEGHYEQYF. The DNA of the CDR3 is TGTGCCAGCAGCTCGCCATCGGAGGGGCACTACGAGCAGTACTTC.

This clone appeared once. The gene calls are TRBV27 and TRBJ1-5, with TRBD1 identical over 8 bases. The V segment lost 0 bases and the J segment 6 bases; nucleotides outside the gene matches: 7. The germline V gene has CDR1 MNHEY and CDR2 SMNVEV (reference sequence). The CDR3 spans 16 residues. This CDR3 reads CASSLSHGQGGQPQHF. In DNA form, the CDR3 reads TGTGCCAGCAGTTTATCCCACGGACAGGGCGGTCAGCCCCAGCATTTT.

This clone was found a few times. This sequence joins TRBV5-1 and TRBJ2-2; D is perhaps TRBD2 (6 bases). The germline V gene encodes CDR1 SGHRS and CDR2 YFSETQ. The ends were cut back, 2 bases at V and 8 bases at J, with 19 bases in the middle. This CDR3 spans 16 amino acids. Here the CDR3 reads CASSLTLGLGRGELFF. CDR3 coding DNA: TGCGCCAGCAGCTTAACCCTGGGACTTGGAAGGGGGGAGCTGTTTTTT.

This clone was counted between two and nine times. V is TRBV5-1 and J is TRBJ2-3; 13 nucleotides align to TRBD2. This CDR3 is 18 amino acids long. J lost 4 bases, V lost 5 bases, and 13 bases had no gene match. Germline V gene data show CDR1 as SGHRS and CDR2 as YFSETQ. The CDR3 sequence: CASSSRTSGRVGSDTQYF. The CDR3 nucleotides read TGCGCCAGCAGTTCCCGGACTAGCGGGAGAGTAGGGTCAGATACGCAGTATTTT.

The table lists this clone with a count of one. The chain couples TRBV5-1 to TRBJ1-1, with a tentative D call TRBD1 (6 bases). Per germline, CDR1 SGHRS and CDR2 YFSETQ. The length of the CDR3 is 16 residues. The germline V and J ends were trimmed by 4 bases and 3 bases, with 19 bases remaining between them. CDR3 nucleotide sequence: TGCGCCAGCAGCAGAGGACAGTCCGGAAGGGACACTGAAGCTTTCTTT. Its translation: CASSRGQSGRDTEAFF.

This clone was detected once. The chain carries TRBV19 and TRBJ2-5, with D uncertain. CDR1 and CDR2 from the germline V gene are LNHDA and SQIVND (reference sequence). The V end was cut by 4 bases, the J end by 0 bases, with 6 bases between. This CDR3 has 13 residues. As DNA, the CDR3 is TGTGCCAGTAGTAGGGCAGACCAAGAGACCCAGTACTTC. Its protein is CASSRADQETQYF.

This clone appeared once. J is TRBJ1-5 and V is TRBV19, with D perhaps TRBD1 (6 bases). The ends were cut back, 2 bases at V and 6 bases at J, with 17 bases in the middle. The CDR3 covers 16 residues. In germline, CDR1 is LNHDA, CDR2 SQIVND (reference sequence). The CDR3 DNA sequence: TGTGCCAGTAGTATAAGATTAGGGCAGGGGACTCAGCCCCAGCATTTT. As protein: CASSIRLGQGTQPQHF.

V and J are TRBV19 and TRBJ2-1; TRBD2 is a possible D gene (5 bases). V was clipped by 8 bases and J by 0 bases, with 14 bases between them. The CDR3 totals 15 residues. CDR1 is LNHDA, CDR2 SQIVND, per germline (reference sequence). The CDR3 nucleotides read TGTGCCAGTTCCGGAGGAATGAGCTCCTACAATGAGCAGTTCTTC. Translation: CASSGGMSSYNEQFF.

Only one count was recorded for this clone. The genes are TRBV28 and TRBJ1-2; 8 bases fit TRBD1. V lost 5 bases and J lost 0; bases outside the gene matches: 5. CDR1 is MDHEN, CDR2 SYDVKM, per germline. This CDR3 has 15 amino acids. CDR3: CASSSTGGANYGYTF. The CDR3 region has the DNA TGTGCCAGCAGTAGCACAGGGGGAGCTAACTATGGCTACACCTTC.

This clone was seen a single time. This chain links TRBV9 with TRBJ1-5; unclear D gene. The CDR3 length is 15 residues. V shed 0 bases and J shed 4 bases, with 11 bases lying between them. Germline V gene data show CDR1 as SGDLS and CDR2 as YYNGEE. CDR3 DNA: TGTGCCAGCAGCGTAGAGTCAGGACTTAATCAGCCCCAGCATTTT. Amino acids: CASSVESGLNQPQHF.